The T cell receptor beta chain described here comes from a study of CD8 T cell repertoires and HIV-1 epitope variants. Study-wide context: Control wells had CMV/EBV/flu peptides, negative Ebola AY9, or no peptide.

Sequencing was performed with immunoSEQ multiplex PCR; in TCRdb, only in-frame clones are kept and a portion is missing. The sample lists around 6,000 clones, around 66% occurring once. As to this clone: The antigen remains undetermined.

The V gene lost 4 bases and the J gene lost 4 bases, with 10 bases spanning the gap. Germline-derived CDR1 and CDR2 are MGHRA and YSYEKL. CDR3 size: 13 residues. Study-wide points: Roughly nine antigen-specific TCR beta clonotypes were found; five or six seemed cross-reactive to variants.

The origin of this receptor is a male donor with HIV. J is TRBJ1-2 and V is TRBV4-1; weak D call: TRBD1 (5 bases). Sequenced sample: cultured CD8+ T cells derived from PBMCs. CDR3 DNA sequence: TGCGCCAGCAGCCCCCTTGACAGCTATGGCTACACCTTC. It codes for CASSPLDSYGYTF.